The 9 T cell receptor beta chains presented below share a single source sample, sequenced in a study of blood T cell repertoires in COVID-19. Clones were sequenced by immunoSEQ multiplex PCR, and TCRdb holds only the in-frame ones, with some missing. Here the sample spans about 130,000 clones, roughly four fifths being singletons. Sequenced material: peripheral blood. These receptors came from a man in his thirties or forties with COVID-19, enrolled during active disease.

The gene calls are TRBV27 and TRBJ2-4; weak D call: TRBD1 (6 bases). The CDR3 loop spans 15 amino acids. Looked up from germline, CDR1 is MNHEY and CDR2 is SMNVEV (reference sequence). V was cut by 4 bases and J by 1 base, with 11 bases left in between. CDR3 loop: CASSWGRAAKNIQYF. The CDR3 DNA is TGTGCCAGCAGTTGGGGGCGGGCGGCCAAAAACATTCAGTACTTC.

This CDR3 is CASSYPGQETQYF. As DNA, the CDR3 is TGTGCCAGCAGTTACCCGGGCCAAGAGACCCAGTACTTC. The V gene is TRBV27, the J gene TRBJ2-5, with unresolved D. The V end lost 4 bases, the J end lost 1 base, and 7 bases lay between the germline ends. The V gene's germline CDR1 is MNHEY and CDR2 SMNVEV (reference sequence). The CDR3 loop spans 13 amino acids.

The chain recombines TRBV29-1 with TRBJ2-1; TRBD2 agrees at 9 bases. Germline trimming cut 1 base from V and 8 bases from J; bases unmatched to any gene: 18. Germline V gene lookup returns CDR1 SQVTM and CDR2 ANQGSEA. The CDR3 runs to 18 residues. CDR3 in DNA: TGCAGCGTTGAAGGGGTAGCGGGAGAGGGGGTGTGGGAGGATGAGCAGTTCTTC. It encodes CSVEGVAGEGVWEDEQFF.

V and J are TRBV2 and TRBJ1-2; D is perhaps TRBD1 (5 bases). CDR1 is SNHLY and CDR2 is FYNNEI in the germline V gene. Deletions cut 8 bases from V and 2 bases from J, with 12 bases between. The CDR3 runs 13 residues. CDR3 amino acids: CASGRGLNYGYTF. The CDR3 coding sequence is TGTGCCAGCGGGAGGGGACTGAACTATGGCTACACCTTC. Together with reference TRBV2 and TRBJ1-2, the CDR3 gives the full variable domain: EPEVTQTPSHQVTQMGQEVILRCVPISNHLYFYWYRQILGQKVEFLVSFYNNEISEKSEIFDDQFSVERPDGSNFTLKIRSTKLEDSAMYFCASGRGLNYGYTFGSGTRLTVV.

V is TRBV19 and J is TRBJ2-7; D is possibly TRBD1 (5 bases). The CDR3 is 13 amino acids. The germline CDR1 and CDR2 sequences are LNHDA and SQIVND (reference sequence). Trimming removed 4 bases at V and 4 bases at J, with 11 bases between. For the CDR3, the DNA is TGTGCCAGTAGTAATACAGGACCTTACGAGCAGTACTTC. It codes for CASSNTGPYEQYF.

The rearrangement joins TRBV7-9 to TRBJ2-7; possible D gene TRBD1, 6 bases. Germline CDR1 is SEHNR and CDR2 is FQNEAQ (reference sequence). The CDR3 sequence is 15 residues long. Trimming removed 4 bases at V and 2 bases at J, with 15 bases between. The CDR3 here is CASSSTGPNPYEQYF. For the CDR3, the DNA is TGTGCCAGCAGCTCTACAGGGCCAAATCCCTACGAGCAGTACTTC.

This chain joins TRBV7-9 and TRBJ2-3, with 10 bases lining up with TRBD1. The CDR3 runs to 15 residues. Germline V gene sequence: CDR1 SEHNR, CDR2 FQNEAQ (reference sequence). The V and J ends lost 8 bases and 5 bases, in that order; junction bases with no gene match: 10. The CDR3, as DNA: TGTGCCAGCGCTCCGGGGACAGGGGTGGTAGATACGCAGTATTTT. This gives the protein CASAPGTGVVDTQYF.

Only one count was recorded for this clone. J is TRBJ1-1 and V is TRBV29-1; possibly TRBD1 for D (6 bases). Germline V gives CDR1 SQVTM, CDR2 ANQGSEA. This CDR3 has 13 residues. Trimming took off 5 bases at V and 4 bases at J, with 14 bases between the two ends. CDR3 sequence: CSVRGGIGTEAFF. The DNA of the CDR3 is TGCAGCGTTAGGGGGGGCATTGGCACTGAAGCTTTCTTT.

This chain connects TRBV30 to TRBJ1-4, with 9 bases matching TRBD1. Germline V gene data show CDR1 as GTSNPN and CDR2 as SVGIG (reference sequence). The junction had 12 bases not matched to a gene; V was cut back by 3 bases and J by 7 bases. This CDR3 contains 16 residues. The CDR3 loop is CAWSTHPGQGFEKLFF. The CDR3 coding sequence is TGTGCCTGGAGCACTCACCCGGGACAGGGATTTGAAAAACTGTTTTTT. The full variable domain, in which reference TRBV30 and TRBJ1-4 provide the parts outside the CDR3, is SQTIHQWPATLVQPVGSPLSLECTVEGTSNPNLYWYRQAAGRGLQLLFYSVGIGQISSEVPQNLSASRPQDRQFILSSKKLLLSDSGFYLCAWSTHPGQGFEKLFFGSGTQLSVL.